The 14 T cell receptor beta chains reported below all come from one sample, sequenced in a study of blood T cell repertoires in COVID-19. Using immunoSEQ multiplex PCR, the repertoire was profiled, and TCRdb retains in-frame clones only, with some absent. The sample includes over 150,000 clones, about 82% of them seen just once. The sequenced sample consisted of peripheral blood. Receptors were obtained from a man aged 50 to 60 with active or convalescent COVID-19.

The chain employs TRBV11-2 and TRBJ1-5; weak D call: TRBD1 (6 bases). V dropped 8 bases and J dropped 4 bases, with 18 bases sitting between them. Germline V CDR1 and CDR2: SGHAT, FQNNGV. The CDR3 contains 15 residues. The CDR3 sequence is CASPGAALSNQPQHF. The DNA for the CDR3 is TGTGCCAGCCCAGGGGCCGCTCTCTCGAATCAGCCCCAGCATTTT.

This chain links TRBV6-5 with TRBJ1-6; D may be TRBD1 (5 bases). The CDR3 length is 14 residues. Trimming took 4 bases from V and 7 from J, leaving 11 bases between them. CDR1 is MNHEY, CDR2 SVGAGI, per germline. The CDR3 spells CASSSQGRNSPLHF. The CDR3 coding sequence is TGTGCCAGCAGTTCGCAGGGTAGGAATTCACCCCTCCACTTT.

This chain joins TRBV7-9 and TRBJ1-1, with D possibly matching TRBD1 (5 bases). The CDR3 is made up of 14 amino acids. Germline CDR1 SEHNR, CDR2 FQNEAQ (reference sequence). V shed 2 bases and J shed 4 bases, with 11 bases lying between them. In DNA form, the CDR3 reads TGTGCCAGCAGCTTATCGGGGGAGGGCACTGAAGCTTTCTTT. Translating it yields CASSLSGEGTEAFF.

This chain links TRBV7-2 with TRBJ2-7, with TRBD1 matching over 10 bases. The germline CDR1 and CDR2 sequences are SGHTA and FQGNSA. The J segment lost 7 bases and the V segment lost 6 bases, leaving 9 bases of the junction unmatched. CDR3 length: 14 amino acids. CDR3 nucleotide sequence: TGTGCCAGCAGAATACGACAGGGGGCTCGTGAGCAGTACTTC. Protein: CASRIRQGAREQYF.

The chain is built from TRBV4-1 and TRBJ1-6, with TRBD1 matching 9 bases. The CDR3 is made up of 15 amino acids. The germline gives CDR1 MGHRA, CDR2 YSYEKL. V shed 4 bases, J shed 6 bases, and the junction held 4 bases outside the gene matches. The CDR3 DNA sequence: TGCGCCAGCAGCCTCCGGGACAGGGCTAATTCACCCCTCCACTTT. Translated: CASSLRDRANSPLHF.

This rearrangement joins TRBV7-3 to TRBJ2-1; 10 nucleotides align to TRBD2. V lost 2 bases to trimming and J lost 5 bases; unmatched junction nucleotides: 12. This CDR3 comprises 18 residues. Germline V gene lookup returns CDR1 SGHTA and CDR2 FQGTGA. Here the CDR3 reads CASSLFGSGTSVHNEQFF. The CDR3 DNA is TGTGCCAGCAGCTTATTTGGTTCCGGGACTAGCGTTCACAATGAGCAGTTCTTC.

CDR3 nucleotides: TGTGCCAGCAGCCCCGGGTCCGAAGATACGCAGTATTTT. This gives the protein CASSPGSEDTQYF. The chain combines TRBV3-1 (or the pseudogene TRBV3-2) with TRBJ2-3; D not resolved. The germline V gene has CDR1 LGHDT and CDR2 YNNKEL (reference sequence). The V gene lost 4 bases and the J gene lost 5 bases, with 10 bases spanning the gap. CDR3 length: 13 amino acids.

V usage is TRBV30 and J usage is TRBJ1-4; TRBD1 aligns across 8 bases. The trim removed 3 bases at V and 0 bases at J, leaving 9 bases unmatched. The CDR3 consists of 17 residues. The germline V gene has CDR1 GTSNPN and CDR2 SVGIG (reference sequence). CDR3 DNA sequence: TGTGCCTGGAGCGCGGACAGGGCTCCGGCAACTAATGAAAAACTGTTTTTT. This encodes CAWSADRAPATNEKLFF.

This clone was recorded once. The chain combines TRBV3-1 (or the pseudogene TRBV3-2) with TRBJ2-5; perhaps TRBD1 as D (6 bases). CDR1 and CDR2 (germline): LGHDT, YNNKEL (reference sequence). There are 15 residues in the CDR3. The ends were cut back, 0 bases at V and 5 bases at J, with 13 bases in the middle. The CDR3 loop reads CASSQDTGMAETQYF. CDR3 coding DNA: TGTGCCAGCAGCCAAGACACAGGGATGGCCGAGACCCAGTACTTC.

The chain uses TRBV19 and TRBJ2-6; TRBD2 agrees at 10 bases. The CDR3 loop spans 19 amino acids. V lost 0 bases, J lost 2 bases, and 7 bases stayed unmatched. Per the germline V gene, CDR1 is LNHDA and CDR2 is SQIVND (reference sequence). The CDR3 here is CASSIERLAGVAGANVLTF. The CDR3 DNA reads TGTGCCAGTAGTATAGAGAGGCTAGCGGGAGTAGCTGGGGCCAACGTCCTGACTTTC.

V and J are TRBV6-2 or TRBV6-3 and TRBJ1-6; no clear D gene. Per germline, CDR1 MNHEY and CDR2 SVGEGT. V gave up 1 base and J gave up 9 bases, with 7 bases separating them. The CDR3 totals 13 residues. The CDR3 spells CASSYLGSSPLHF. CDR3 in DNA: TGTGCCAGCAGTTACTTGGGGAGTTCACCCCTCCACTTT.

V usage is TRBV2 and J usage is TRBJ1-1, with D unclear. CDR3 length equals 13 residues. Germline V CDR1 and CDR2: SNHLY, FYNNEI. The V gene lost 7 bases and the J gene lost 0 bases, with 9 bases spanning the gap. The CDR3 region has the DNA TGTGCCAGCACCAATCACATGAACACTGAAGCTTTCTTT. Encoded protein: CASTNHMNTEAFF.

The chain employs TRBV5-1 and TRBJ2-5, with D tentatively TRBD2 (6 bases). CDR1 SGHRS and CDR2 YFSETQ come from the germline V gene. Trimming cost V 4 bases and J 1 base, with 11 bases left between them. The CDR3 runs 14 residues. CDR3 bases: TGCGCCAGCAGCCCCGGGACTCGCCAAGAGACCCAGTACTTC. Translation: CASSPGTRQETQYF.

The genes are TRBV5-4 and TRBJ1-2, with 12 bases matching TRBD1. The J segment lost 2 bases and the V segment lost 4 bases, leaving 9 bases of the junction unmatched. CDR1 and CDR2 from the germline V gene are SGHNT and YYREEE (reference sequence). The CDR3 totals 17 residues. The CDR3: CASSRGGQGASNYGYTF. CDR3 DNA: TGTGCCAGCAGCCGGGGGGGACAGGGGGCGTCAAACTATGGCTACACCTTC.